This T cell receptor beta chain is from a study of T cell changes during pregnancy in multiple sclerosis. Profiled with immunoSEQ multiplex PCR; TCRdb holds only in-frame clones, not every one. The data show about 65,000 clones, around 92% seen once. Trimming at V came to 0 bases and at J to 2 bases, leaving 4 bases not matched to a gene. CDR1 and CDR2 (germline): LNHDA, SQIVND (reference sequence). The CDR3 runs 15 residues. The TCR originated in a female donor in good health, enrolled as a control in a pregnancy study. The source was CD8+ T cells from peripheral blood mononuclear cells, collected in the third trimester of pregnancy. The genes are TRBV19 and TRBJ2-7; 7 nucleotides match TRBD1. CDR3 loop: CASSIDDGTAYEQYF. CDR3 DNA sequence: TGTGCCAGTAGTATAGACGACGGGACAGCCTACGAGCAGTACTTC.